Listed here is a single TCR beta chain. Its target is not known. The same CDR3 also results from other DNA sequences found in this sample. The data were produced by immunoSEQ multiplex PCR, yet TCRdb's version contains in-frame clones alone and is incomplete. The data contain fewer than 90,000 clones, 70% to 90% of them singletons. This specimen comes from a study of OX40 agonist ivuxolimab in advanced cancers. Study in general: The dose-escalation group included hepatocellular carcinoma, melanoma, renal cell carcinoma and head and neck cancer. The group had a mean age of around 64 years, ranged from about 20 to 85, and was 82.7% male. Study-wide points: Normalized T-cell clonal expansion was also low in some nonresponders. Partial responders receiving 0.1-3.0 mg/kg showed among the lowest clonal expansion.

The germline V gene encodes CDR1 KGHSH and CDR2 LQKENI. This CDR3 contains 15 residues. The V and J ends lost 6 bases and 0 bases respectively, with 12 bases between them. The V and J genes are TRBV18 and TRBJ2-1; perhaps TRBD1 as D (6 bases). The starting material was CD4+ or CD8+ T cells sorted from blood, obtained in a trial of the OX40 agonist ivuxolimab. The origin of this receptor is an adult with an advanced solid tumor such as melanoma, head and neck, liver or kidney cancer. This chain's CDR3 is CASSPDRSSYNEQFF. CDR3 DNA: TGTGCCAGCTCTCCCGACAGGAGCTCCTACAATGAGCAGTTCTTC.